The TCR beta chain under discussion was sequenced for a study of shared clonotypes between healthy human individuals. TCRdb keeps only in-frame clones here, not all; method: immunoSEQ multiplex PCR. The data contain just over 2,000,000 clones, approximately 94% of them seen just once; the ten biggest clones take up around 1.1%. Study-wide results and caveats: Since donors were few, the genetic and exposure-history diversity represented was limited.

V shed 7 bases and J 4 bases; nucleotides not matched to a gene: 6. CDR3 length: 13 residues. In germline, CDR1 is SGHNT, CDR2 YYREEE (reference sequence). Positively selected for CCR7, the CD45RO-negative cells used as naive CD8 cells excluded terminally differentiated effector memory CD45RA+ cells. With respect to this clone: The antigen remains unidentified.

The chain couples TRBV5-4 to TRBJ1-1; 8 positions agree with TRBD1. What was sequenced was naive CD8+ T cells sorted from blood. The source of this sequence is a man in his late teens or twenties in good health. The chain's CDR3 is CASLDTGGTEAFF. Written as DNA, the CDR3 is TGTGCCAGCTTAGATACAGGGGGCACTGAAGCTTTCTTT.